This T cell receptor beta chain was recovered during a study of post-analysis software for immune sequencing data. Looking at the study overall: Recorded disease courses covered relapsing-remitting, secondary progressive and progressive-relapsing multiple sclerosis. Some patients had no subtype annotation.

In the case of this clonotype: The antigen remains unidentified.

Germline loops: CDR1 SGHDN, CDR2 FVKESK. The V end was cut by 4 bases, the J end by 1 base, with 16 bases between. This CDR3 has 16 residues. Broader study findings: Elevated frequency relative to controls characterized several TRBV segments in patients, TRBV5-6, TRBV5-1 and TRBV20-1 among them. Comparison with controls showed significantly lower normalized Chao1 diversity in multiple sclerosis patients. Batch-matched samples strongly co-clustered by F measure.

TCR beta cDNA libraries had unique molecular identifiers. The source material, about 0.9 to 10 million T cells, gave rise to 500,000 or so cDNA molecules. TCRdb independently ran MiXCR on the PCR reads; one entry per CDR3 protein. Seen here are approximately 690,000 distinct CDR3 sequences, 59% observed once, and the top ten hold 11%. This sequence originates from a girl aged 2-9 years with multiple sclerosis. Sequencing used blood. The gene calls are TRBV14 and TRBJ2-5; tentatively, D is TRBD1 (5 bases). The CDR3 bases are TGTGCCAGCAGCCGCACCCGACAGCGACTCCAAGAGACCCAGTACTTC. This codes for CASSRTRQRLQETQYF.